The 32 T cell receptor beta chains listed next were all sequenced from one sample in a study of blood T cell repertoires in COVID-19. The assay was immunoSEQ multiplex PCR, and TCRdb's table has in-frame clones only and misses some. Here the sample spans some 240,000 clones, about 80% being singletons. Sequenced material: peripheral blood. The receptors stem from a woman over 75 with acute or convalescent COVID-19.

CDR3 residues: CASTLRGGANEKLFF. CDR3 DNA sequence: TGTGCCAGTACCCTGCGGGGGGGAGCTAATGAAAAACTGTTTTTT. The rearrangement links TRBV19 to TRBJ1-4; tentatively, D is TRBD1 (5 bases). The CDR3 spans 15 residues. Looked up from germline, CDR1 is LNHDA and CDR2 is SQIVND (reference sequence). V was trimmed by 7 bases and J by 3 bases, leaving 15 bases between them.

V and J are TRBV18 and TRBJ1-1, with 8 bases fitting TRBD1. Germline lookup yields CDR1 KGHSH and CDR2 LQKENI. The CDR3 is 15 residues long. The trim removed 4 bases at V and 1 base at J, leaving 5 bases unmatched. CDR3 nucleotide sequence: TGTGCCAGCTCACTCGGGACAGGAGCGAACACTGAAGCTTTCTTT. Translating it yields CASSLGTGANTEAFF.

The CDR3 bases are TGTGCCAGCAGTTTGGGGGGGGATGGCTACACCTTC. Translated, it gives CASSLGGDGYTF. The chain is built from TRBV28 and TRBJ1-2, with a tentative D call TRBD1 (5 bases). Germline V gives CDR1 MDHEN, CDR2 SYDVKM. The CDR3 sequence is 12 residues long. Deletions cut 3 bases from V and 6 bases from J, with 8 bases between.

This clone was seen more than once but under ten times. The chain employs TRBV9 and TRBJ1-1; weak D call: TRBD1 (5 bases). Deletions cut 3 bases from V and 5 bases from J, with 17 bases between. The CDR3 spans 15 residues. Germline V lookup: CDR1 SGDLS, CDR2 YYNGEE. Written as DNA, the CDR3 is TGTGCCAGCAGCGCCGAAGTAGGGGCTGGTACTGAAGCTTTCTTT. Translated, it gives CASSAEVGAGTEAFF. Based on the CDR3 plus reference TRBV9 and TRBJ1-1, the full variable domain is DSGVTQTPKHLITATGQRVTLRCSPRSGDLSVYWYQQSLDQGLQFLIQYYNGEERAKGNILERFSAQQFPDLHSELNLSSLELGDSALYFCASSAEVGAGTEAFFGQGTRLTVV.

This rearrangement joins TRBV7-9 to TRBJ2-2; TRBD2 agrees at 10 bases. The CDR3 sequence is 19 residues long. The V gene end was trimmed by 3 bases and the J gene end by 0 bases; junction bases not matched to a gene: 10. The germline V gene has CDR1 SEHNR and CDR2 FQNEAQ (reference sequence). The CDR3 nucleotides are TGTGCCAGCAGCTTCAAAGCGGGGGGGACATCAGCGAACACCGGGGAGCTGTTTTTT. This codes for CASSFKAGGTSANTGELFF.

V is TRBV29-1 and J is TRBJ2-7; TRBD1 matches 7 bases. This CDR3 has 14 residues. From germline, CDR1 is SQVTM and CDR2 ANQGSEA. Losses at the gene ends were 2 bases for V and 4 bases for J; bases not matched to a gene: 8. DNA for the CDR3: TGCAGCGTTGAAAGGGGGCGCGGTTCTTACGAGCAGTACTTC. Encoded protein: CSVERGRGSYEQYF.

This chain connects TRBV7-2 to TRBJ1-1; the D gene is possibly TRBD1 (5 bases). The CDR3 runs to 15 residues. V shed 5 bases and J shed 0 bases, with 13 bases lying between them. Germline assignment: CDR1 SGHTA and CDR2 FQGNSA. CDR3 residues: CASSPSRGLNTEAFF. The CDR3 coding sequence is TGTGCCAGCAGCCCCTCAAGGGGTTTGAACACTGAAGCTTTCTTT. The variable domain in full, with the rest retrieved from reference TRBV7-2 and TRBJ1-1, is GAGVSQSPSNKVTEKGKDVELRCDPISGHTALYWYRQSLGQGLEFLIYFQGNSAPDKSGLPSDRFSAERTGGSVSTLTIQRTQQEDSAVYLCASSPSRGLNTEAFFGQGTRLTVV.

This clone was observed a handful of times. The DNA for the CDR3 is TGTGCCAGCAGCGTAGGGGACAGGGGGCTGGAGACCCAGTACTTC. It specifies CASSVGDRGLETQYF. The chain employs TRBV9 and TRBJ2-5, with 12 bases that match TRBD1. V shed 0 bases, J shed 5 bases, and the junction held 2 bases outside the gene matches. CDR3 size: 15 residues. Germline loops: CDR1 SGDLS, CDR2 YYNGEE.

V and J are TRBV9 and TRBJ2-5; 11 nucleotides align to TRBD1. From germline, CDR1 is SGDLS and CDR2 YYNGEE. This CDR3 is 17 amino acids long. Trimming cost V 0 bases and J 5 bases; bases outside gene matches: 9. CDR3 loop: CASSVGLGQGAVETQYF. The CDR3, as DNA: TGTGCCAGCAGCGTAGGGCTTGGACAGGGGGCCGTGGAGACCCAGTACTTC.

The J gene is TRBJ2-1, the V gene TRBV7-3; D gene ambiguous. The CDR3 runs to 13 residues. Looked up from germline, CDR1 is SGHTA and CDR2 is FQGTGA. Trimming removed 5 bases from V and 4 bases from J, with 9 bases in between. CDR3 DNA sequence: TGTGCCAGCAGCCCTTCCCTGTACAATGAGCAGTTCTTC. Its translation is CASSPSLYNEQFF.

This clone was found a few times. This chain links TRBV6-2 or TRBV6-3 with TRBJ2-1, with TRBD2 as a possible D gene (5 bases). The CDR3 consists of 14 residues. Trimming cost V 5 bases and J 8 bases, with 16 bases left between them. Germline assignment: CDR1 MNHEY and CDR2 SVGEGT. CDR3 DNA sequence: TGTGCCAGCAGTCCCCCGGGGTGGCGGGATGAGCAGTTCTTC. Its protein product is CASSPPGWRDEQFF.

This chain links TRBV3-1 (or the pseudogene TRBV3-2) with TRBJ1-1; D gene unclear. V gave up 1 base and J gave up 5 bases, with 8 bases separating them. The CDR3 is made up of 13 amino acids. Germline-derived CDR1 and CDR2 are LGHDT and YNNKEL (reference sequence). CDR3 nucleotides: TGTGCCAGCAGCCAAGGGAGAACAACTGAAGCTTTCTTT. It encodes CASSQGRTTEAFF.

This clone was seen only a few times. The chain joins TRBV7-2 to TRBJ1-4; D is perhaps TRBD1 (5 bases). From germline, CDR1 is SGHTA and CDR2 FQGNSA. V lost 2 bases and J lost 3, with 10 bases in between. The CDR3 runs to 15 residues. CDR3 nucleotide sequence: TGTGCCAGCAGCTTAATGCAGGGTCCTAATGAAAAACTGTTTTTT. Protein sequence: CASSLMQGPNEKLFF.

This chain uses TRBV9 with TRBJ2-1; 8 nucleotides line up with TRBD2. There are 15 residues in the CDR3. Germline trimming cut 4 bases from V and 4 bases from J; bases unmatched to any gene: 7. CDR1 SGDLS and CDR2 YYNGEE come from the germline V gene. The CDR3 protein is CASSPRLAGYNEQFF. DNA for the CDR3: TGTGCCAGCAGCCCCCGTTTAGCGGGGTACAATGAGCAGTTCTTC.

The chain has TRBV3-1 (or the pseudogene TRBV3-2) and TRBJ1-2; 8 nucleotides match TRBD1. The V segment lost 0 bases and the J segment 7 bases; nucleotides outside the gene matches: 4. There are 14 residues in the CDR3. Germline CDR1 and CDR2: LGHDT and YNNKEL (reference sequence). The CDR3 DNA is TGTGCCAGCAGCCAAGATGGACAGGGAGGTGGCTACACCTTC. Translating it yields CASSQDGQGGGYTF.

V is TRBV18 and J is TRBJ1-2; 7 bases are a match to TRBD1. This CDR3 region has 15 residues. CDR1 KGHSH and CDR2 LQKENI come from the germline V gene. V dropped 3 bases and J dropped 3; count of bases not matched to a gene: 7. The CDR3 bases are TGTGCCAGCTCACCTAACAGGGGATCGGACTATGGCTACACCTTC. Protein: CASSPNRGSDYGYTF.

The CDR3 reads CASTATGNTGNTIYF. The CDR3 DNA sequence: TGTGCCAGCACCGCGACAGGCAATACTGGAAACACCATATATTTT. The V and J genes are TRBV7-2 and TRBJ1-3; perhaps TRBD1 as D (6 bases). Trimming shortened V by 7 bases and J by 2 bases, and 15 bases separated the two germline ends. Germline CDR1 SGHTA, CDR2 FQGNSA. The CDR3 runs to 15 residues.

The chain recombines TRBV7-9 with TRBJ2-5; 8 positions match TRBD1. The CDR3 has 17 residues. Germline V CDR1 and CDR2: SEHNR, FQNEAQ (reference sequence). The junction had 12 bases not matched to a gene; V was cut back by 1 base and J by 5 bases. This chain's CDR3 is CASSLDNLGRGLETQYF. The CDR3 nucleotides are TGTGCCAGCAGCTTAGATAATTTGGGCAGGGGGCTGGAGACCCAGTACTTC.

This clone has a count of ten or more. This chain connects TRBV11-2 to TRBJ2-4; 9 positions match TRBD2. Germline-derived CDR1 and CDR2 are SGHAT and FQNNGV. The CDR3 runs to 13 residues. The V gene end was trimmed by 3 bases and the J gene end by 12 bases; junction bases not matched to a gene: 6. The CDR3 region is CASSLGGGVGQYF. The CDR3 nucleotides read TGTGCCAGCAGCTTGGGCGGGGGGGTAGGTCAGTACTTC.

V gene TRBV5-1 combines with J gene TRBJ2-7; D ambiguous. Germline CDR1 is SGHRS and CDR2 is YFSETQ. V was shortened by 0 bases and J by 2 bases, with 6 bases between the two germline ends. This CDR3 contains 13 residues. The CDR3 DNA is TGCGCCAGCAGCTTGGACTATACCTACGAGCAGTACTTC. It yields the protein CASSLDYTYEQYF. The full variable domain, completed using reference TRBV5-1 and TRBJ2-7, is KAGVTQTPRYLIKTRGQQVTLSCSPISGHRSVSWYQQTPGQGLQFLFEYFSETQRNKGNFPGRFSGRQFSNSRSEMNVSTLELGDSALYLCASSLDYTYEQYFGPGTRLTVT.

The chain has TRBV18 and TRBJ1-1, with D unresolved. Trimming took 8 bases from V and 4 from J, leaving 14 bases between them. The CDR3 spans 13 residues. CDR1 is KGHSH and CDR2 is LQKENI in the germline V gene. The CDR3 DNA sequence: TGTGCCAGCCAACTAAAGGAAAGCACTGAAGCTTTCTTT. It is translated as CASQLKESTEAFF.

The rearrangement links TRBV4-1 to TRBJ1-3; TRBD1 matches at 8 bases. In germline, CDR1 is MGHRA, CDR2 YSYEKL. CDR3 size: 15 residues. Trimming cost V 4 bases and J 4 bases; bases outside gene matches: 6. CDR3 sequence reads: CASSPDRGNGNTIYF. Written as DNA, the CDR3 is TGCGCCAGCAGCCCAGACAGGGGTAACGGAAACACCATATATTTT.

This clone was detected only once. The chain carries TRBV19 and TRBJ2-2; 9 nucleotides match TRBD2. The CDR3 totals 18 residues. V gave up 5 bases and J gave up 4 bases; unmatched junction bases: 14. Per the germline V gene, CDR1 is LNHDA and CDR2 is SQIVND (reference sequence). CDR3 DNA: TGTGCCAGTAGTCCGGTGGGTAGCGGGGGCCTCCCCACCGGGGAGCTGTTTTTT. Encoded protein: CASSPVGSGGLPTGELFF.

This clone was picked up one time. The genes are TRBV28 and TRBJ1-4; tentatively, D is TRBD1 (6 bases). Germline lookup yields CDR1 MDHEN and CDR2 SYDVKM. CDR3 length: 14 amino acids. Trimming removed 2 bases at V and 8 bases at J, with 12 bases between. Here the CDR3 reads CASSLQGFKEKLFF. For the CDR3, the DNA is TGTGCCAGCAGTTTACAGGGGTTTAAGGAAAAACTGTTTTTT.

V and J are TRBV10-3 and TRBJ1-2; D uncertain. V lost 7 bases and J 7 bases, leaving 13 bases between the germline ends. The CDR3 loop spans 12 amino acids. Germline CDR1 and CDR2: ENHRY and SYGVKD. CDR3 sequence: CAITPPGGGYTF. As DNA, the CDR3 is TGTGCCATCACTCCCCCTGGCGGTGGCTACACCTTC.

V usage is TRBV18 and J usage is TRBJ2-1; 8 nucleotides match TRBD2. V lost 3 bases to trimming and J lost 4 bases; unmatched junction nucleotides: 8. CDR1 and CDR2 (germline): KGHSH, LQKENI. The CDR3 contains 16 residues. CDR3 loop: CASSPASGGGYNEQFF. The CDR3 DNA follows: TGTGCCAGCTCACCGGCGAGCGGGGGTGGGTACAATGAGCAGTTCTTC. Full variable domain (remainder filled in from reference TRBV18 and TRBJ2-1): NAGVMQNPRHLVRRRGQEARLRCSPMKGHSHVYWYRQLPEEGLKFMVYLQKENIIDESGMPKERFSAEFPKEGPSILRIQQVVRGDSAAYFCASSPASGGGYNEQFFGPGTRLTVL.

V is TRBV7-9 and J is TRBJ1-1; D might be TRBD1 (5 bases). Germline loops: CDR1 SEHNR, CDR2 FQNEAQ (reference sequence). The CDR3 extends over 14 amino acids. Deletions cut 5 bases from V and 4 bases from J, with 14 bases between. CDR3 coding DNA: TGTGCCAGCAGCCCTCTGCAGGGTATCACTGAAGCTTTCTTT. Encoded protein: CASSPLQGITEAFF.

V gene TRBV4-1 combines with J gene TRBJ1-6; D is unresolved. The CDR3 spans 16 residues. V shed 0 bases and J shed 7 bases, with 13 bases lying between them. CDR1 and CDR2 from the germline V gene are MGHRA and YSYEKL. The CDR3 protein is CASSQDQAVRNSPLHF. The CDR3, as DNA: TGCGCCAGCAGCCAAGATCAAGCCGTCCGGAATTCACCCCTCCACTTT.

The genes are TRBV28 and TRBJ1-5, with D hard to call. The V gene's germline CDR1 is MDHEN and CDR2 SYDVKM. V lost 4 bases, J lost 5 bases, and 21 bases lay in between. The CDR3 is made up of 17 amino acids. Here the CDR3 reads CASSSPQRFGNDQPQHF. CDR3 in DNA: TGTGCCAGCAGTTCCCCCCAACGATTCGGGAACGATCAGCCCCAGCATTTT.

This clone was detected ten times or more. The chain couples TRBV11-2 to TRBJ1-2; 7 nucleotides agree with TRBD1. The CDR3 length is 12 residues. Germline V gene data show CDR1 as SGHAT and CDR2 as FQNNGV. V gave up 8 bases and J gave up 2 bases; unmatched junction bases: 2. The CDR3 DNA reads as TGTGCCAGCTCACAGGGGAACTATGGCTACACCTTC. Its protein is CASSQGNYGYTF.

This chain uses TRBV5-6 with TRBJ1-4, with D possibly matching TRBD1 (6 bases). Germline values: CDR1 SGHDT, CDR2 YYEEEE. This CDR3 is 15 amino acids long. V was cut by 2 bases and J by 3 bases, with 11 bases left in between. The CDR3 coding sequence is TGTGCCAGCAGCTTCCTGGACAGACCTAATGAAAAACTGTTTTTT. Its translation is CASSFLDRPNEKLFF.

The chain carries TRBV10-1 and TRBJ1-6, with a weak D call TRBD1 (6 bases). V lost 6 bases, J lost 7 bases, and 22 bases lay in between. Germline V gives CDR1 WNHNN, CDR2 SYGVQD (reference sequence). The CDR3 spans 17 residues. CDR3 residues: CASRPEPGTSRNSPLHF. CDR3 sequence (DNA): TGCGCCAGCAGACCCGAACCCGGGACAAGCAGGAATTCACCCCTCCACTTT.